Listed here is a single TCR beta chain. The antigen is undetermined. This sample was included in a study of shared clonotypes between healthy human individuals. The study's findings and limits: Having only a few donors restricted how much genetic and exposure-history diversity was captured.

CDR1 is SNHLY and CDR2 is FYNNEI in the germline V gene. J gave up 5 bases and V 1 base, and 13 bases lay outside the gene matches. The CDR3 consists of 18 residues. Healthy HIV-negative adults with no recent acute infections or vaccinations were recruited as donors. Libraries were prepared by immunoSEQ multiplex PCR; TCRdb keeps only in-frame clonotypes and omits some of them. The sample consists of more than 850,000 clones, 75% to 85% of them appearing once. This TCR came from a man in his late teens or twenties in good health. Some clones in this sample may be carry-over from other donors' samples. V usage is TRBV2 and J usage is TRBJ2-5, with 10 bases that match TRBD2. The sample taken for sequencing was memory CD4+ T cells from PBMCs. The subset here: CD45RA-negative fraction. The CDR3 DNA is TGTGCCAGCAGTGAAGAGGTGTCTAGCGGGAGCGGATGGGAGACCCAGTACTTC. Translation: CASSEEVSSGSGWETQYF. The variable domain in full, with the rest retrieved from reference TRBV2 and TRBJ2-5, is EPEVTQTPSHQVTQMGQEVILRCVPISNHLYFYWYRQILGQKVEFLVSFYNNEISEKSEIFDDQFSVERPDGSNFTLKIRSTKLEDSAMYFCASSEEVSSGSGWETQYFGPGTRLLVL.